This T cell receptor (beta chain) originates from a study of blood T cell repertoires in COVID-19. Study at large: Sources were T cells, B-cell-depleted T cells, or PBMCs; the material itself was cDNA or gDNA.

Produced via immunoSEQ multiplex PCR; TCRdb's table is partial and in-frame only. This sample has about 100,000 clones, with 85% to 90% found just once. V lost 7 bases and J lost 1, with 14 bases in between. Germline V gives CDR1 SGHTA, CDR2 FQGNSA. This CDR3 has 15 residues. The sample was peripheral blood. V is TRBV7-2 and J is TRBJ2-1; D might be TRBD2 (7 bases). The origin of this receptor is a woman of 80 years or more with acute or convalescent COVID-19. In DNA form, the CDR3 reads TGTGCCAGCAAGGGGGGGGTAGGGTCCTACAATGAGCAGTTCTTC. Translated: CASKGGVGSYNEQFF. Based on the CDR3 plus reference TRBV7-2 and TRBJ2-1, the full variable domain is GAGVSQSPSNKVTEKGKDVELRCDPISGHTALYWYRQSLGQGLEFLIYFQGNSAPDKSGLPSDRFSAERTGGSVSTLTIQRTQQEDSAVYLCASKGGVGSYNEQFFGPGTRLTVL.